This TCR beta chain was found in a study of OX40 agonist ivuxolimab in advanced cancers. The assay was immunoSEQ multiplex PCR, and TCRdb's table has in-frame clones only and misses some. This sample has 74,000 or so clones, with 80% to 95% found just once. Trimming pared 1 base from V and 0 bases from J, leaving 12 bases between. The CDR3 consists of 16 residues. Germline CDR1 reads SNHLY; CDR2 reads FYNNEI. This TCR was recovered from an adult with an advanced solid tumor such as melanoma, head and neck, liver or kidney cancer. Sequencing was performed on CD4+ or CD8+ T cells sorted from blood, taken in a trial of the OX40 agonist ivuxolimab. The chain uses TRBV2 and TRBJ1-2; perhaps TRBD1 as D (5 bases). Here the CDR3 reads CASSEGGRASNYGYTF. In DNA form, the CDR3 reads TGTGCCAGCAGTGAAGGAGGCAGGGCCTCTAACTATGGCTACACCTTC. The variable domain in full, with the rest retrieved from reference TRBV2 and TRBJ1-2, is EPEVTQTPSHQVTQMGQEVILRCVPISNHLYFYWYRQILGQKVEFLVSFYNNEISEKSEIFDDQFSVERPDGSNFTLKIRSTKLEDSAMYFCASSEGGRASNYGYTFGSGTRLTVV.